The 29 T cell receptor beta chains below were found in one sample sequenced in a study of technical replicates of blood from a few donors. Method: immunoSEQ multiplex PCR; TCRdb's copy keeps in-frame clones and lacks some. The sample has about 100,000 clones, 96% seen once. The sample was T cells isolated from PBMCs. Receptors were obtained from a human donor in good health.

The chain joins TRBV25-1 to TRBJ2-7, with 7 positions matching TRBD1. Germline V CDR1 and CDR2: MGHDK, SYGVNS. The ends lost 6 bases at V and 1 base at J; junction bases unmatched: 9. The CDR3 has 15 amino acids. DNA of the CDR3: TGTGCCAGCAGCCCGGGACAGAAGACATCCTACGAGCAGTACTTC. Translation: CASSPGQKTSYEQYF.

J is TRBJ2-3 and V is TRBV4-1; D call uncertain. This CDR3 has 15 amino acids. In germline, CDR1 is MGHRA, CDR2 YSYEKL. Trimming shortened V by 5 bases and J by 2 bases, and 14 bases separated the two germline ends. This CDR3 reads CASSGSIYSTDTQYF. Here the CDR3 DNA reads TGCGCCAGCAGCGGTAGTATATACTCCACAGATACGCAGTATTTT.

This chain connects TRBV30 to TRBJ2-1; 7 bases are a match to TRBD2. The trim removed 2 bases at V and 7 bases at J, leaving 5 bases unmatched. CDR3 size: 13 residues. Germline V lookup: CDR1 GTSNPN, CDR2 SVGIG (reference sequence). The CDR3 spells CAWSSWRGNEQFF. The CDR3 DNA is TGTGCCTGGAGTTCTTGGCGGGGGAATGAGCAGTTCTTC.

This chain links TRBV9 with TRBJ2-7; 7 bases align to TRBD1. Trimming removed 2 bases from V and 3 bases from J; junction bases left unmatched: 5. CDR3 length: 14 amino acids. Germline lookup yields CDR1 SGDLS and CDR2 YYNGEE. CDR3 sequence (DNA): TGTGCCAGCAGCGTGGGACGGGACAGCTACGAGCAGTACTTC. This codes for CASSVGRDSYEQYF.

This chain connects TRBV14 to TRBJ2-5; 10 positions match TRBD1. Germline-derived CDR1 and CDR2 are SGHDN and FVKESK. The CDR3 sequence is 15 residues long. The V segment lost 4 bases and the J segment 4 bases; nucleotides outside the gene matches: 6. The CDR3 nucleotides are TGTGCCAGCAGCCCCCGGGACAGGGGTGGAGAGACCCAGTACTTC. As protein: CASSPRDRGGETQYF.

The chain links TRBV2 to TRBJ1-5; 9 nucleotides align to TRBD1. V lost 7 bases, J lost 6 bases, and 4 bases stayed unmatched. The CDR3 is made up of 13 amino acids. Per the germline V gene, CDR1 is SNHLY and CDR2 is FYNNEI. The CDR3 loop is CASKGQGVQPQHF. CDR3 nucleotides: TGTGCCAGCAAGGGACAGGGAGTTCAGCCCCAGCATTTT.

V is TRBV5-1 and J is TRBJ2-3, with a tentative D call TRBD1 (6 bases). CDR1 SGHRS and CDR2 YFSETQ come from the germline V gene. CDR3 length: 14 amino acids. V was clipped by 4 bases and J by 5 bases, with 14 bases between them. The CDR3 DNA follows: TGCGCCAGCAGCCCGATGGGGGCCGGAGATACGCAGTATTTT. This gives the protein CASSPMGAGDTQYF.

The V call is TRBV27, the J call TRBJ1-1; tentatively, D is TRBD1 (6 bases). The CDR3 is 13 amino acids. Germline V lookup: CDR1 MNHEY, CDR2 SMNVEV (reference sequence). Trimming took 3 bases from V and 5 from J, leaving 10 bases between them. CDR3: CASSFQGWTEAFF. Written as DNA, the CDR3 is TGTGCCAGCAGTTTTCAGGGGTGGACTGAAGCTTTCTTT.

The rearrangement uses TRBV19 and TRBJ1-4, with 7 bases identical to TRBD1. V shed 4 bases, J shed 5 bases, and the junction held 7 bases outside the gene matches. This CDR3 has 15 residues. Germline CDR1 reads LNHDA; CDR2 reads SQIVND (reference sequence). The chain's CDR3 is CASSTQGQPNEKLFF. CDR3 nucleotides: TGTGCCAGTAGTACTCAGGGACAGCCGAATGAAAAACTGTTTTTT.

The CDR3 reads CAWRGGPAYNEQFF. The CDR3 nucleotides are TGTGCCTGGAGAGGGGGACCTGCCTACAATGAGCAGTTCTTC. The rearrangement joins TRBV30 to TRBJ2-1, with a tentative D call TRBD1 (6 bases). The V end was cut by 3 bases, the J end by 2 bases, with 11 bases between. This CDR3 spans 14 amino acids. CDR1 is GTSNPN and CDR2 is SVGIG in the germline V gene (reference sequence).

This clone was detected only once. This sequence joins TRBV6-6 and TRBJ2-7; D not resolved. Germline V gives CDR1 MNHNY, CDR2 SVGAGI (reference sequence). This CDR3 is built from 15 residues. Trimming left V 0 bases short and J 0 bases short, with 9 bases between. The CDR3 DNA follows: TGTGCCAGCAGTTACTCGTCCTTCAGCTCCTACGAGCAGTACTTC. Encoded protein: CASSYSSFSSYEQYF.

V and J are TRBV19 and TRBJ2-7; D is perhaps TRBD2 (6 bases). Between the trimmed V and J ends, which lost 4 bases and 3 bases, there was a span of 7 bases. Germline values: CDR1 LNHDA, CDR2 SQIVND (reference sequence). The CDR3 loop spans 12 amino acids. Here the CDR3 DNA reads TGTGCCAGTAGTACTAGCGACTACGAGCAGTACTTC. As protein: CASSTSDYEQYF. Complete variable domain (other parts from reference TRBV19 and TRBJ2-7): DGGITQSPKYLFRKEGQNVTLSCEQNLNHDAMYWYRQDPGQGLRLIYYSQIVNDFQKGDIAEGYSVSREKKESFPLTVTSAQKNPTAFYLCASSTSDYEQYFGPGTRLTVT.

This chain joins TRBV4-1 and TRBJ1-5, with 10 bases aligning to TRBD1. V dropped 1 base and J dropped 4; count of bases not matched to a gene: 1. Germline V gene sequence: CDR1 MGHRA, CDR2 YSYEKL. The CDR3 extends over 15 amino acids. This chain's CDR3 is CASSQADRGNQPQHF. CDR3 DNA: TGCGCCAGCAGCCAAGCGGACAGGGGGAATCAGCCCCAGCATTTT.

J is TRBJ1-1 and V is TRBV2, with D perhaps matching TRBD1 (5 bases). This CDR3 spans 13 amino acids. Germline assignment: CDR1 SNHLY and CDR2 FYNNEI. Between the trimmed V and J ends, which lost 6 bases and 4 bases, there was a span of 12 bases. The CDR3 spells CASSSHRITEAFF. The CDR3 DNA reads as TGTGCCAGCAGCAGTCACAGGATCACTGAAGCTTTCTTT.

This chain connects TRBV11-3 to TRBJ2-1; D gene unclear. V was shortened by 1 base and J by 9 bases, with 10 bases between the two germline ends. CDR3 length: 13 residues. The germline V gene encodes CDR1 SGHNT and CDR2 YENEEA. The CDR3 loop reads CASSLAQRGEQFF. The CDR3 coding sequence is TGTGCCAGCAGCTTAGCCCAGCGAGGTGAGCAGTTCTTC. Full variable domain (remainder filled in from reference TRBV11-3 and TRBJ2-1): EAGVVQSPRYKIIEKKQPVAFWCNPISGHNTLYWYLQNLGQGPELLIRYENEEAVDDSQLPKDRFSAERLKGVDSTLKIQPAELGDSAVYLCASSLAQRGEQFFGPGTRLTVL.

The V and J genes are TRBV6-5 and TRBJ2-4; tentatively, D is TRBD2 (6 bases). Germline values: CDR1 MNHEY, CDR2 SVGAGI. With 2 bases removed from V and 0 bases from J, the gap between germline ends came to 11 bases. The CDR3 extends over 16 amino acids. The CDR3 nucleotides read TGTGCCAGCAGTTACGGCCCGGGAGTAGCCAAAAACATTCAGTACTTC. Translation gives CASSYGPGVAKNIQYF.

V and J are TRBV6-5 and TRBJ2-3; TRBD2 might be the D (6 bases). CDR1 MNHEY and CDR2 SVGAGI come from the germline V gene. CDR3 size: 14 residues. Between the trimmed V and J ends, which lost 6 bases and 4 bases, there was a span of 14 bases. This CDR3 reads CASRFSGTADTQYF. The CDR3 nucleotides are TGTGCCAGCAGGTTTAGCGGTACCGCAGATACGCAGTATTTT.

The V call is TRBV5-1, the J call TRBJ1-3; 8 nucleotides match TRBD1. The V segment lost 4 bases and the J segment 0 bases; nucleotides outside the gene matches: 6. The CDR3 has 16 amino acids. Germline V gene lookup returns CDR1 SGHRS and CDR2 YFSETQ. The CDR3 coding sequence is TGCGCCAGCAGCGTGGGACAGGCGTACTCTGGAAACACCATATATTTT. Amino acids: CASSVGQAYSGNTIYF.

CDR3 nucleotide sequence: TGTGCCAGCAGGACTGAGAGGGAATTCGGTACACCCCTCCACTTT. This sequence encodes CASRTEREFGTPLHF. The chain joins TRBV7-6 to TRBJ1-6, with D unclear. This CDR3 spans 15 amino acids. Germline V CDR1 and CDR2: SGHVS, FNYEAQ. V was shortened by 6 bases and J by 11 bases, with 20 bases between the two germline ends.

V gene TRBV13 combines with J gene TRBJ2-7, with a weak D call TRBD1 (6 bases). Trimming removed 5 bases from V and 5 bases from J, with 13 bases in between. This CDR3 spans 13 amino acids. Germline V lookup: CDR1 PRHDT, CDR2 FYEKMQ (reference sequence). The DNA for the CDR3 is TGTGCCAGCAGCGCTAGGGGGAGACACGAGCAGTACTTC. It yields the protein CASSARGRHEQYF.

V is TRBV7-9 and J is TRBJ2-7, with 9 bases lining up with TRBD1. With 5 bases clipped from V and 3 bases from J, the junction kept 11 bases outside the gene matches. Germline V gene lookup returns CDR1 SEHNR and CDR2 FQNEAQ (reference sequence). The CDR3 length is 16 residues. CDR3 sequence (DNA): TGTGCCAGCAGCGCGAAAGATCCGGGACAGGGCTACGAGCAGTACTTC. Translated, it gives CASSAKDPGQGYEQYF. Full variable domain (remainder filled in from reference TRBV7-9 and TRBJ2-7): DTGVSQNPRHKITKRGQNVTFRCDPISEHNRLYWYRQTLGQGPEFLTYFQNEAQLEKSRLLSDRFSAERPKGSFSTLEIQRTEQGDSAMYLCASSAKDPGQGYEQYFGPGTRLTVT.

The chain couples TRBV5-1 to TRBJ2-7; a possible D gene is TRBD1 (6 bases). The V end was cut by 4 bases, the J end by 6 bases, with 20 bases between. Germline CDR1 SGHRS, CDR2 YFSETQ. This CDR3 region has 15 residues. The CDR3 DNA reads TGCGCCAGCAGCCAAGGACAGCTGAGGGTTTCCGAGCAGTACTTC. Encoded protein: CASSQGQLRVSEQYF.

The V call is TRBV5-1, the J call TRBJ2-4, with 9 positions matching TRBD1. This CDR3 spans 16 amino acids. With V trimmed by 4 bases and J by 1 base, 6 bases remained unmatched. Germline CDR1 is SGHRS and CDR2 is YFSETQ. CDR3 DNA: TGCGCCAGCAGCGGGGGACAGGGAATCGCCAAAAACATTCAGTACTTC. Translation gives CASSGGQGIAKNIQYF. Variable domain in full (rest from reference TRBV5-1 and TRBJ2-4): KAGVTQTPRYLIKTRGQQVTLSCSPISGHRSVSWYQQTPGQGLQFLFEYFSETQRNKGNFPGRFSGRQFSNSRSEMNVSTLELGDSALYLCASSGGQGIAKNIQYFGAGTRLSVL.

The CDR3, as DNA: TGCGCCAGTGGGACAGATTCCTACAATGAGCAGTTCTTC. Translating gives CASGTDSYNEQFF. The chain recombines TRBV5-1 with TRBJ2-1; 7 bases map to TRBD1. The J segment lost 1 base and the V segment lost 8 bases, leaving 3 bases of the junction unmatched. The CDR3 is 13 residues long. CDR1 SGHRS and CDR2 YFSETQ come from the germline V gene.

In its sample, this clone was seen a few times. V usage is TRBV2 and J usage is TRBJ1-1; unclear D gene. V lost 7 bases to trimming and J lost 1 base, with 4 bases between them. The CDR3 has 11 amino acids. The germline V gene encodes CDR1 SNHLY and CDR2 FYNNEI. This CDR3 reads CASTQNTEAFF. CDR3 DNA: TGTGCCAGCACCCAGAACACTGAAGCTTTCTTT. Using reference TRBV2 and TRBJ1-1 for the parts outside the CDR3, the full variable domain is EPEVTQTPSHQVTQMGQEVILRCVPISNHLYFYWYRQILGQKVEFLVSFYNNEISEKSEIFDDQFSVERPDGSNFTLKIRSTKLEDSAMYFCASTQNTEAFFGQGTRLTVV.

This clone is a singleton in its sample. CDR3: CASSLGAGTLRTDTQYF. CDR3 DNA sequence: TGTGCCAGCAGCTTGGGTGCCGGGACACTTCGCACAGATACGCAGTATTTT. The chain has TRBV5-4 and TRBJ2-3; tentative D call: TRBD1 (6 bases). Germline V gene data show CDR1 as SGHNT and CDR2 as YYREEE (reference sequence). This CDR3 spans 17 amino acids. Trimming stripped 0 bases from V and 1 base from J, with 15 bases between.

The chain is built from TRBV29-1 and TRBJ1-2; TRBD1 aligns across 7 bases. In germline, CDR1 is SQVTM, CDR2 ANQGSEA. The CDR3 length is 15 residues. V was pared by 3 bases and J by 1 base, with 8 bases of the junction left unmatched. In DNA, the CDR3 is TGCAGCGTTGATTATGGGACAGCGTTTAACTATGGCTACACCTTC. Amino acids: CSVDYGTAFNYGYTF.

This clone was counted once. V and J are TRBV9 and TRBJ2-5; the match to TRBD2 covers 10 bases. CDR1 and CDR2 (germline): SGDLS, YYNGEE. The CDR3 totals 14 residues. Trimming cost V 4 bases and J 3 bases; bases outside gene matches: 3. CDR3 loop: CASSLGTSEETQYF. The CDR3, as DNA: TGTGCCAGCAGCCTTGGGACTAGCGAAGAGACCCAGTACTTC.

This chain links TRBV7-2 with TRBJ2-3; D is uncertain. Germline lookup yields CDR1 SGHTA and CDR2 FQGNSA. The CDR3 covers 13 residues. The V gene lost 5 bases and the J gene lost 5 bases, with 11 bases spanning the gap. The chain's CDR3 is CASSLNNGDTQYF. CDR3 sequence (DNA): TGTGCCAGCAGCCTCAATAACGGAGATACGCAGTATTTT.